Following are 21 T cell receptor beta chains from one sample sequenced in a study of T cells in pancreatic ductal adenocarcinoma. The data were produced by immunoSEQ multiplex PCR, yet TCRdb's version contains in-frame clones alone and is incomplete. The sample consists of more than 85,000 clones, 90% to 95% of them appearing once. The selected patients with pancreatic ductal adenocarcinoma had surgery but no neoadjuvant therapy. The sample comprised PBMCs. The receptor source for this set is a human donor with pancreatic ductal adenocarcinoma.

CDR3: CASSFWGGGSYNEQFF. Here the CDR3 DNA reads TGTGCCAGCAGCTTTTGGGGCGGGGGTTCCTACAATGAGCAGTTCTTC. V gene TRBV11-2 combines with J gene TRBJ2-1, with 7 bases identical to TRBD2. Germline lookup yields CDR1 SGHAT and CDR2 FQNNGV. This CDR3 is built from 16 residues. J was trimmed by 1 base and V by 3 bases; bases with no gene match: 6.

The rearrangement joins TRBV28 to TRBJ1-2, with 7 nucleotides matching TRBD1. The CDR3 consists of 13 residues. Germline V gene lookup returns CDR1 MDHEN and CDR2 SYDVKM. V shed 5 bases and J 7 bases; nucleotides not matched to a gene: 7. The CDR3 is CASSPGQAAGYTF. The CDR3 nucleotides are TGTGCCAGCAGTCCCGGACAGGCAGCTGGCTACACCTTC.

The DNA for the CDR3 is TGTGCCAGCAGCGTAGCTTCCGTCGAGGATGAGCAGTTCTTC. As protein: CASSVASVEDEQFF. The chain joins TRBV9 to TRBJ2-1; D not certain. This CDR3 is 14 amino acids long. From germline, CDR1 is SGDLS and CDR2 YYNGEE. The V end was cut by 0 bases, the J end by 8 bases, with 12 bases between.

In nucleotides, the CDR3 is TGCGCCAGCAGCCGAGGACTAGCCGATGAGCAGTTCTTC. Translating gives CASSRGLADEQFF. This chain connects TRBV4-3 to TRBJ2-1; 8 bases line up with TRBD2. Trimming cost V 4 bases and J 8 bases; bases outside gene matches: 4. This CDR3 has 13 amino acids. The V gene's germline CDR1 is LGHNA and CDR2 YSLEER.

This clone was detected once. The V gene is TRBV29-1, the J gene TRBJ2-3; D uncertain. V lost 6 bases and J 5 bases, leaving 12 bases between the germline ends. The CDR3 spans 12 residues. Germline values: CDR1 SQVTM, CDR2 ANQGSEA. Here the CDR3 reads CSVSATGDTQYF. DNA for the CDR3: TGCAGCGTATCGGCCACGGGAGATACGCAGTATTTT.

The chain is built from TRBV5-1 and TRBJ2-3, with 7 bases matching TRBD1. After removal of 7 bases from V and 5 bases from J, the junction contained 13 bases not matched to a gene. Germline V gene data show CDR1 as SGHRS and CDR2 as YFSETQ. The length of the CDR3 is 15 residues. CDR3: CASRPTGAGGDTQYF. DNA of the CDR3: TGCGCCAGCCGACCAACAGGGGCTGGGGGAGATACGCAGTATTTT.

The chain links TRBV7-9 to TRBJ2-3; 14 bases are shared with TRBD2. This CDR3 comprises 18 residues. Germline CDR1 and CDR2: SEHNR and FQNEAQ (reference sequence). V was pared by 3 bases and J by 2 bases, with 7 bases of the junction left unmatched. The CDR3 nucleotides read TGTGCCAGCAGCTTTGGACTAGCGGGAGGAAGCTTCACAGATACGCAGTATTTT. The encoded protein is CASSFGLAGGSFTDTQYF. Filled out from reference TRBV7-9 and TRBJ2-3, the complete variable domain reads DTGVSQNPRHKITKRGQNVTFRCDPISEHNRLYWYRQTLGQGPEFLTYFQNEAQLEKSRLLSDRFSAERPKGSFSTLEIQRTEQGDSAMYLCASSFGLAGGSFTDTQYFGPGTRLTVL.

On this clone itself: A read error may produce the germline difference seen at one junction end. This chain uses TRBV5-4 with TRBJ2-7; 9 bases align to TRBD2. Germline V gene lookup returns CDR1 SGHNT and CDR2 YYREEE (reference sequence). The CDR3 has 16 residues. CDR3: CASSAGGGGSSSEQYF. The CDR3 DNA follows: TGTGCCAGCAGCGCGGGGGGGGGCGGAAGCTCCTCCGAGCAGTACTTC.

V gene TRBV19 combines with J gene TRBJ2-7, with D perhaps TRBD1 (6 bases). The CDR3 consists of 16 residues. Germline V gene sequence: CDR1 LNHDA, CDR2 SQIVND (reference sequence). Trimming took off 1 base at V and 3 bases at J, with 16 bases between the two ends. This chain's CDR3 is CASSIARFEGVYEQYF. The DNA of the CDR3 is TGTGCCAGTAGTATAGCGCGGTTTGAGGGGGTCTACGAGCAGTACTTC.

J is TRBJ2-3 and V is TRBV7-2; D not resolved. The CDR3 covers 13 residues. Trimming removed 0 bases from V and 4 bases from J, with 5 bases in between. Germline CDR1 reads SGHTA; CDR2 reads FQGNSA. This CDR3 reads CASSLARPDTQYF. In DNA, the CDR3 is TGTGCCAGCAGCTTAGCGCGCCCAGATACGCAGTATTTT.

DNA of the CDR3: TGTGCCAGCATGATGTCAGTTTATGGCTACACCTTC. This codes for CASMMSVYGYTF. The chain recombines TRBV6-6 with TRBJ1-2; D is undetermined. From germline, CDR1 is MNHNY and CDR2 SVGAGI (reference sequence). V gave up 7 bases and J gave up 5 bases, with 11 bases separating them. The CDR3 is made up of 12 amino acids.

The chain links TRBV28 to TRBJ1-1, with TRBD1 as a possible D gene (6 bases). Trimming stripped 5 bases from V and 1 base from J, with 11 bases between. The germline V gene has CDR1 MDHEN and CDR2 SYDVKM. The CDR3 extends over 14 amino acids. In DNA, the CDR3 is TGTGCCAGCAGTCCCGGGACAAGGAACACTGAAGCTTTCTTT. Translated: CASSPGTRNTEAFF.

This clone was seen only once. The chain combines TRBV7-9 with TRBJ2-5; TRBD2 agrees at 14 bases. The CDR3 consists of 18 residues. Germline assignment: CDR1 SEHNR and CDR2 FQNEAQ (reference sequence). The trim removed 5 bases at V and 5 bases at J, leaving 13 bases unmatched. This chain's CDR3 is CASSPEAGLAGALETQYF. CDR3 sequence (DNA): TGTGCCAGCAGCCCAGAGGCGGGACTAGCGGGAGCGTTGGAGACCCAGTACTTC.

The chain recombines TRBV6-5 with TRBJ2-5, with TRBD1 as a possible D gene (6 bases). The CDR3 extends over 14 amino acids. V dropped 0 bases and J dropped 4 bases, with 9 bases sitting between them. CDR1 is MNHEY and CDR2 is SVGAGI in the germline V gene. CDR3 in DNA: TGTGCCAGCAGTTACTCGTTAGGGGGAGAGACCCAGTACTTC. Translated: CASSYSLGGETQYF.

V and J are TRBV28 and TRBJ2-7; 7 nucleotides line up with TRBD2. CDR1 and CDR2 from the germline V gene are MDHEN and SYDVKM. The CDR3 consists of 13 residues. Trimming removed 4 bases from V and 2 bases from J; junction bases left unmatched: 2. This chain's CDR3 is CASSWEGTYEQYF. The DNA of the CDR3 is TGTGCCAGCAGTTGGGAGGGTACCTACGAGCAGTACTTC.

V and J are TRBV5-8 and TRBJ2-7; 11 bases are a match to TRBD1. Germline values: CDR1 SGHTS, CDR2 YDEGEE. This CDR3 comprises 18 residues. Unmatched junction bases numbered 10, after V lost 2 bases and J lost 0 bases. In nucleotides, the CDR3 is TGTGCCAGCAGCTTTGGGACAGGGGGAACTTTTCTCTCCTACGAGCAGTACTTC. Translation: CASSFGTGGTFLSYEQYF.

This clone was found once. The CDR3 sequence is CAWSRPGQGRNEQFF. CDR3 coding DNA: TGTGCCTGGAGTCGACCGGGACAGGGGAGGAATGAGCAGTTCTTC. V is TRBV30 and J is TRBJ2-1; 10 bases align to TRBD1. Germline-derived CDR1 and CDR2 are GTSNPN and SVGIG (reference sequence). V lost 2 bases and J lost 7; bases outside the gene matches: 8. This CDR3 spans 15 amino acids.

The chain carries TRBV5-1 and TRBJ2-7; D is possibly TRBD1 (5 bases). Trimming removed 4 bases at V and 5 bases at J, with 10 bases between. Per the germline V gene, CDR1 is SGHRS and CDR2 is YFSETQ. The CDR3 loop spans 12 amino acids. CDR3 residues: CASSRLGDEQYF. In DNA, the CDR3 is TGCGCCAGCAGCCGTCTAGGGGACGAGCAGTACTTC.

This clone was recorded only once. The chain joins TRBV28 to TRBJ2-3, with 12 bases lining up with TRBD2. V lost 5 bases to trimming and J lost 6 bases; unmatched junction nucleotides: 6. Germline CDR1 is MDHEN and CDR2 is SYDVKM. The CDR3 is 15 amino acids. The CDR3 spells CASSPTSGSSDTQYF. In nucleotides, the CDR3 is TGTGCCAGCAGTCCGACTAGCGGGAGTTCGGATACGCAGTATTTT.

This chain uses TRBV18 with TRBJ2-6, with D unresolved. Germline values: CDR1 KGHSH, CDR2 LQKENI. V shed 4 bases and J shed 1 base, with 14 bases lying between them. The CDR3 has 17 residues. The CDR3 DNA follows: TGTGCCAGCTCACGATTGCCGGCGGAATCTGGGGCCAACGTCCTGACTTTC. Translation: CASSRLPAESGANVLTF.

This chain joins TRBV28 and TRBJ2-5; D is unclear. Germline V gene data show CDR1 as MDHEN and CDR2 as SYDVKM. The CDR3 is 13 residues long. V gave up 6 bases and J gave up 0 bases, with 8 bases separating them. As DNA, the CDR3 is TGTGCCAGCAGCAACGGTCACCAAGAGACCCAGTACTTC. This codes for CASSNGHQETQYF.